This entry lists 14 T cell receptor beta chains sequenced from one sample in a study of blood T cells in healthy people across ages. With a J-beta primer mix and a sample-barcoded 5' primer, a second PCR ran about 7 to 12 cycles. A single record per CDR3 protein comes from TCRdb applying MiXCR to the 5' RACE reads. The sample contains a few hundred thousand distinct CDR3 sequences, roughly a quarter of which appear only once. These data were likewise used in another study, on T cells of mothers and their children.

The specimen was blood. The receptors were gathered from a boy aged 2-9 years in good health.

This clonotype was picked up many times. The chain uses TRBV11-3 and TRBJ1-2; TRBD1 matches 9 bases. Germline trimming cut 3 bases from V and 2 bases from J; bases unmatched to any gene: 1. This CDR3 has 14 residues. Germline V gives CDR1 SGHNT, CDR2 YENEEA. The CDR3 loop reads CASSFGQGNYGYTF. The DNA of the CDR3 is TGTGCCAGCAGCTTCGGACAGGGGAACTATGGCTACACCTTC.

This clonotype was seen a handful of times. This chain links TRBV3-1 with TRBJ2-5; TRBD1 matches at 12 bases. Unmatched junction bases numbered 10, after V lost 4 bases and J lost 1 base. From germline, CDR1 is LGHDT and CDR2 YNNKEL (reference sequence). CDR3 length: 18 amino acids. This chain's CDR3 is CASSLKRDRGQIQETQYF. The CDR3 DNA sequence: TGTGCCAGCAGCCTGAAACGGGACAGGGGGCAGATCCAAGAGACCCAGTACTTC.

The V gene is TRBV12-3 or TRBV12-4, the J gene TRBJ2-2; D remains ambiguous. The V and J ends lost 3 bases and 4 bases respectively, with 9 bases between them. This CDR3 has 14 amino acids. The CDR3 is CASSLGPGTGELFF. The CDR3 DNA follows: TGTGCCAGCAGTTTGGGCCCGGGCACCGGGGAGCTGTTTTTT.

Only a few counts were recorded for this clonotype. The rearrangement joins TRBV11-2 to TRBJ2-5; 10 bases agree with TRBD1. Unmatched junction bases numbered 19, after V lost 5 bases and J lost 1 base. The CDR3 totals 20 residues. The germline gives CDR1 SGHAT, CDR2 FQNNGV. CDR3 bases: TGTGCCAGCAGCCAATCAAGACAGGGGGCCCGGAGCCGAGCCCAAGAGACCCAGTACTTC. Its translation: CASSQSRQGARSRAQETQYF.

The genes are TRBV5-4 and TRBJ2-2, with D possibly called TRBD1 or TRBD2 (6 bases each). Between the trimmed V and J ends, which lost 0 bases and 4 bases, there was a span of 13 bases. The germline gives CDR1 SGHNT, CDR2 YYREEE (reference sequence). CDR3 length equals 16 residues. This chain's CDR3 is CASSLARGLSTGELFF. CDR3 bases: TGTGCCAGCAGCTTGGCCCGGGGGCTGAGCACCGGGGAGCTGTTTTTT.

This clonotype was observed a few times. The V gene is TRBV7-9, the J gene TRBJ2-2; TRBD2 matches 14 bases. Per the germline V gene, CDR1 is SEHNR and CDR2 is FQNEAQ (reference sequence). The V gene end was trimmed by 7 bases and the J gene end by 7 bases; junction bases not matched to a gene: 11. CDR3 size: 17 residues. The CDR3 DNA sequence: TGTGCCAGCAATCTGGGACTAGCGGGAGAGTCGAACGGGGAGCTGTTTTTT. Amino acid sequence: CASNLGLAGESNGELFF.

This clonotype appeared a few times. This sequence joins TRBV20-1 and TRBJ1-2; 10 nucleotides align to TRBD1. Germline CDR1 reads DFQATT; CDR2 reads SNEGSKA (reference sequence). The trim removed 1 base at V and 8 bases at J, leaving 10 bases unmatched. The CDR3 contains 15 residues. CDR3 sequence (DNA): TGCAGTGCTAGAGCCGGGGACAGGGGATCGTACGGCTACACCTTC. Its protein is CSARAGDRGSYGYTF.

The chain combines TRBV5-1 with TRBJ1-4, with 7 bases that match TRBD1. CDR3 length: 17 amino acids. V was clipped by 2 bases and J by 3 bases; unmatched bases: 10. CDR1 is SGHRS, CDR2 YFSETQ, per germline. As DNA, the CDR3 is TGCGCCAGCAGCTTAAGCCCCAGGGGGAACGCTAATGAAAAACTGTTTTTT. It yields the protein CASSLSPRGNANEKLFF.

V gene TRBV20-1 combines with J gene TRBJ2-5; no clear D gene. This CDR3 contains 14 residues. V lost 3 bases and J 0 bases, leaving 11 bases between the germline ends. Germline loops: CDR1 DFQATT, CDR2 SNEGSKA (reference sequence). This chain's CDR3 is CSARVLGYQETQYF. CDR3 DNA sequence: TGCAGTGCTAGGGTGTTGGGGTACCAAGAGACCCAGTACTTC.

This chain uses TRBV7-4 with TRBJ2-1; 7 nucleotides align to TRBD2. Germline CDR1 reads SGHVT; CDR2 reads SQSDAQ. This CDR3 has 15 residues. V trimming: 4 bases; J trimming: 5 bases; junction bases outside the gene matches: 8. The DNA of the CDR3 is TGTGCCAGCAGCTGGCGGGAGTGGGTGGACAATGAGCAGTTCTTC. Encoded protein: CASSWREWVDNEQFF.

This sequence joins TRBV9 and TRBJ2-5; a possible D gene is TRBD2 (6 bases). Per germline, CDR1 SGDLS and CDR2 YYNGEE. V shed 0 bases and J shed 4 bases, with 13 bases lying between them. The CDR3 consists of 15 residues. In DNA form, the CDR3 reads TGTGCCAGCAGCGTAGGTGGAGGGGCAGGAGAGACCCAGTACTTC. Amino acid sequence: CASSVGGGAGETQYF.

The V gene is TRBV12-3 or TRBV12-4, the J gene TRBJ2-5; D is perhaps TRBD1 (5 bases). The CDR3 covers 11 residues. Deletions cut 7 bases from V and 5 bases from J, with 8 bases between. Here the CDR3 reads CASKKGETQYF. CDR3 coding DNA: TGTGCCAGCAAAAAGGGGGAGACCCAGTACTTC.

The chain links TRBV11-2 to TRBJ2-1; 14 nucleotides align to TRBD2. The CDR3 extends over 17 amino acids. V dropped 5 bases and J dropped 2; count of bases not matched to a gene: 5. CDR1 SGHAT and CDR2 FQNNGV come from the germline V gene. The CDR3, as DNA: TGTGCCAGCAGCAAGGGACTAGCGGGAGAAACCTACAATGAGCAGTTCTTC. It encodes CASSKGLAGETYNEQFF.

The chain joins TRBV5-1 to TRBJ2-3; D gene ambiguous. The CDR3 runs to 15 residues. The germline CDR1 and CDR2 sequences are SGHRS and YFSETQ. Between the trimmed V and J ends, which lost 0 bases and 2 bases, there was a span of 10 bases. DNA for the CDR3: TGCGCCAGCAGCTTGGTACGACCGAACACAGATACGCAGTATTTT. Protein product: CASSLVRPNTDTQYF.